This T cell receptor (beta chain) was sequenced during a study of regulatory T cells in long-lasting Graves disease (dated by TCRdb to 2020 to 2023). About the investigation overall: In the newly diagnosed Graves' disease group, patients had been taking antithyroid drugs for less than 3 months. Peripheral blood TCR sequencing and RNA sequencing compared persistent Graves' disease patients with newly diagnosed Graves' disease patients. The study was conducted in China and was registered as a clinical trial. A total of about 33 samples underwent TCR sequencing, from about 13 patients with persistent Graves' disease and about 20 patients with newly diagnosed Graves' disease. Broad study findings and their caveats: Because the primary lesion, thyroid tissue, could not be accessed, the study looked at peripheral blood alone. Persistent Graves' disease patients showed lower TCR Shannon entropy and fewer highly expanded clones than newly diagnosed patients, suggesting clonal expansion. The small sample size was acknowledged by the authors as a limitation that may reduce accuracy. More public clonotypes were shared among persistent patients (under 3,000) than among newly diagnosed patients (approximately 930). Only the TCR beta chain was sequenced and analyzed.

The library was made by multiplex PCR. Sequencing took place on an Illumina HiSeq 4000. TCR beta libraries were built with iRepertoire HTBI primers and Arm-PCR amplification of CDR3 regions. Gel purification was performed on PCR products prior to sequencing. Turning to the authors' computational methods: Gene usage analysis of CDR3 amino acid clonotypes used the approximately 62 TRBV and 12 to 15 TRBJ segments found across samples. COPE and FqMerger were used to merge filtered high-quality paired reads into contigs. BLAST was used to align contigs to IMGT TRBV, TRBD and TRBJ reference genes, with CDR3 defined following IMGT. Any clonotype with a frequency above 0.1% was counted as a highly expanded clone. Shannon entropy was used to measure repertoire diversity, and the Gini coefficient was used to measure V-J evenness. Clonotypes shared by more than one individual were considered public. TCRdb's own reprocessing of the public reads used fastp at Q25 and MiXCR and kept productive beta chains. Each entry is one CDR3 protein sequence, shown with its most common DNA and genes. TCRdb's processing, not the study's, gives the V and J calls here. This sample lists hundreds of thousands of distinct CDR3 sequences; roughly 17% were detected once. The ten largest clones capture 25% to 30% of the sample.

At least ten counts were recorded for this clonotype. The clone's antigen remains unknown. The sample holds no much larger clone one base away, and base qualities are not on file. The time point label here, explained by the study, means: newly diagnosed GD, antithyroid drugs for less than 3 months. For both TCR sequencing and RNA sequencing, RNA was extracted from PBMCs in TRIzol. Graves' disease was diagnosed according to American Thyroid Association guidelines. Recruitment of patients was carried out at an endocrinology department in Xi'an, China. From each patient, about 9.7 milliliters of peripheral blood was collected into an EDTA anticoagulant tube. PBMCs were isolated by Ficoll Paque Plus density gradient separation without further T cell sorting. RNA quality was checked with an Agilent 2100 Bioanalyzer and agarose gel, and concentration with a NanoDrop 2000. This sample also appeared in a second study, on T cells in Graves' hyperthyroidism and ophthalmopathy. The second source states: Stable Graves' hyperthyroidism was defined as the absence of progression to ophthalmopathy over 18 months of follow-up. The hyperthyroidism patients were between 18 and 65 years old and newly diagnosed, with a disease duration of less than 2 months. Patients with uncontrolled infections, other autoimmune diseases, pregnancy or lactation were excluded. Diagnoses were established on the basis of clinical symptoms, serum thyroxine and TRAb, thyroid ultrasound, and orbital computed tomography. The TCR CDR3 was subjected to a first round of RT-PCR using the HTBI primer set and the Qiagen OneStep RT-PCR kit. Blood samples also contained most of the expanded thyroid clonotypes (frequency above 0.001), which suggests that blood repertoires may reflect thyroid immune responses. Ophthalmopathy was separated from stable hyperthyroidism by a 13 V-J signature model, with around 90% sensitivity and about 81% specificity obtained in cross-validation and 80%/75% obtained in testing. In validation, progression to ophthalmopathy was predicted by the model with almost 71% sensitivity and approximately 78% specificity, a median of about 6 months before onset. To identify TCR V-J signatures that set the groups apart, the researchers used a discovery cohort of about a hundred patients, made up of under 45 with Graves' ophthalmopathy and approximately 57 with stable Graves' hyperthyroidism. Prospective prediction of ophthalmopathy was tested in an independent validation cohort consisting of about 20 hyperthyroidism patients and about 17 patients who later progressed to ophthalmopathy. The 90 to 100 discovery patients were randomly split 7:3 into training and test sets. In about 6 Graves' hyperthyroidism patients, the study also compared T-cell repertoires from thyroid tissue with T-cell repertoires from blood. Once sampling was done, hyperthyroidism patients were given methimazole at a starting dose of 30 mg daily, whereas ophthalmopathy patients were given high-dose intravenous methylprednisolone. Libraries were constructed in a second round of multiplex PCR, after which size selection and purification were carried out. Paired-end sequencing of the libraries was performed with 100 bp reads on an Illumina HiSeq2000. SOAPnuke was used to process the raw data, throwing out any read that contained adapters or uncalled bases, had a mean Phred below 15, or lacked an exact constant-primer or identifier match. COPE v1.2.5 was used to merge the high-quality paired reads, and each unique nucleotide sequence was defined as a clonotype. Clonotypes were aligned to IMGT TRBV, TRBD and TRBJ reference segments using MiTCR v1.1. The analysis included only V-J combinations with a frequency above 0.0001, which together covered more than 99% of the repertoires. The TCS score was defined as F50 (clonal expansion) divided by E x V (chaos), with BLOSUM62-based TCRdist calculated between CDR3 peptides within each V-J. Welch's t-statistics and random forest reduced around 520 V-J features to 13, which were used in a naive Bayes classifier (R e1071). Sample size was not statistically predetermined, and blinding of investigators to group allocation was not performed. According to the paper, TCR Vbeta CDR3 sequencing was carried out on 135 peripheral blood samples, which came from fewer than 50 ophthalmopathy, approximately 72 hyperthyroidism and approximately 17 progressor patients.

The sequence came from a man in his forties or fifties with Graves disease. Donor details come from another sample of the same person, matched by shared clones. Sequences were derived from peripheral blood mononuclear cells (PBMCs), sampled at new diagnosis, from a patient treated with antithyroid drugs.

The bases read TGTGCCAGCAGTCTAGGACGACAGCAGGATTCACCCCTCCACTTT. This translates into CASSLGRQQDSPLHF. The rearranged chain carries TRBV2 and TRBJ1-6; the D gene is perhaps TRBD1, from 5 matching bases. Including cysteine and phenylalanine, the CDR3 has 15 amino acids. Only the CDR3 DNA is retained, 45 bases long and in frame from the first base. CDR1 and CDR2, per the germline V gene, are SNHLY and FYNNEI. Trimming removed 5 bases from V and 8 bases from J, leaving 16 bases between the germline ends. Joined to the reference TRBV2 and TRBJ1-6 proteins, this CDR3 gives the full variable domain: EPEVTQTPSHQVTQMGQEVILRCVPISNHLYFYWYRQILGQKVEFLVSFYNNEISEKSEIFDDQFSVERPDGSNFTLKIRSTKLEDSAMYFCASSLGRQQDSPLHFGNGTRLTVT.